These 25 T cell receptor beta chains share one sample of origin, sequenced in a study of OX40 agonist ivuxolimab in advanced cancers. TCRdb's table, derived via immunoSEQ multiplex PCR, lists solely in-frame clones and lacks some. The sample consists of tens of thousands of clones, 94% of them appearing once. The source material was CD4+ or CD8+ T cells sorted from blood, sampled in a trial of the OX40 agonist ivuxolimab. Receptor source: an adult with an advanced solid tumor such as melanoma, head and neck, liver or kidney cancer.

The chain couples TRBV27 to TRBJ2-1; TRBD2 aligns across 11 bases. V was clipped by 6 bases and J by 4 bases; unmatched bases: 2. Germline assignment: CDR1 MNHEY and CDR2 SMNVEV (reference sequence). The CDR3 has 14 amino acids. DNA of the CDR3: TGTGCCAGCAGGGGACTAGCGGCATACAATGAGCAGTTCTTC. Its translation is CASRGLAAYNEQFF.

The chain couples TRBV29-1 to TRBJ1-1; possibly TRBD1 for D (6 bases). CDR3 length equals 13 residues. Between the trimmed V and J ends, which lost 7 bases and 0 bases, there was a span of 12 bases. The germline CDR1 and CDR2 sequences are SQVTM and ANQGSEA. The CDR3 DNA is TGCAGCGCCGCGAGGGACATGAACACTGAAGCTTTCTTT. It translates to CSAARDMNTEAFF.

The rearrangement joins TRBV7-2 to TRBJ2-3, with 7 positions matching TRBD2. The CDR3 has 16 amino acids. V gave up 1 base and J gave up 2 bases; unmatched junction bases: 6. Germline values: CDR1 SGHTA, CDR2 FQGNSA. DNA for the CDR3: TGTGCCAGCAGCTTAGTTGGCGGGGGTTCCACAGATACGCAGTATTTT. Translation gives CASSLVGGGSTDTQYF.

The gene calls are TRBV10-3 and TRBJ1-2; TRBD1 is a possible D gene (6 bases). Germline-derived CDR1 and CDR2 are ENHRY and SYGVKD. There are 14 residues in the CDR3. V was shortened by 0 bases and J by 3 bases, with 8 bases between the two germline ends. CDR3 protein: CAISESTGYYGYTF. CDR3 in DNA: TGTGCCATCAGTGAGTCGACAGGTTACTATGGCTACACCTTC.

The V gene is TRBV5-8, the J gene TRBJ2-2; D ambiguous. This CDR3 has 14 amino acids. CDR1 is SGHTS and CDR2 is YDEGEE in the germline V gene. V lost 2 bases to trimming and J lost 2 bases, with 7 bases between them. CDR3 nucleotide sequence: TGTGCCAGCAGCTTACGACTCAACACCGGGGAGCTGTTTTTT. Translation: CASSLRLNTGELFF.

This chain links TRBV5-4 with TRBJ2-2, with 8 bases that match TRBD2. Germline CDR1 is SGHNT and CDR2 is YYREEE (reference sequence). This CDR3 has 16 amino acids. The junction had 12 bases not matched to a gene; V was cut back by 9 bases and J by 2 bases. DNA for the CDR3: TGTGCCATCCCTGTGGTAGCGGGGTCCAACACCGGGGAGCTGTTTTTT. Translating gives CAIPVVAGSNTGELFF.

CDR3 protein: CASSQGTDGTGGYDKFF. The CDR3 nucleotides read TGCGCCAGCAGCCAAGGGACAGACGGGACAGGGGGCTATGACAAGTTCTTC. The V call is TRBV4-1, the J call TRBJ2-1, with 12 bases lining up with TRBD1. The trim removed 1 base at V and 14 bases at J, leaving 15 bases unmatched. Germline values: CDR1 MGHRA, CDR2 YSYEKL. The CDR3 is 17 residues long.

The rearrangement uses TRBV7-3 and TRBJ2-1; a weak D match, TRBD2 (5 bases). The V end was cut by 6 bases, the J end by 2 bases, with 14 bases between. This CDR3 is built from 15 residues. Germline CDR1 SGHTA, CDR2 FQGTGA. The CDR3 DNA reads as TGTGCCAGCAGGGACCAGCGGCAGGCCTACAATGAGCAGTTCTTC. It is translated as CASRDQRQAYNEQFF.

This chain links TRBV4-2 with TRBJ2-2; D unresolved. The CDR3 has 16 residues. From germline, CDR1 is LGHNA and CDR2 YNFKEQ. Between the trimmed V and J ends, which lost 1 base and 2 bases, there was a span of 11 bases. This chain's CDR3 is CASSQVNDLNTGELFF. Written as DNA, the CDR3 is TGTGCCAGCAGCCAAGTCAACGATCTAAACACCGGGGAGCTGTTTTTT.

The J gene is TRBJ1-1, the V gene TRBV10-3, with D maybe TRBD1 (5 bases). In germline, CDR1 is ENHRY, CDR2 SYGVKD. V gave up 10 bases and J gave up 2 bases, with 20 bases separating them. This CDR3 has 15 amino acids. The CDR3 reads CATRPPTTVNTEAFF. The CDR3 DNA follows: TGTGCCACCCGGCCCCCTACGACAGTTAACACTGAAGCTTTCTTT.

The CDR3 loop is CASSVVGGAGFNEQFF. The CDR3 region has the DNA TGTGCCAGCAGCGTAGTGGGAGGGGCCGGCTTTAATGAGCAGTTCTTC. This chain joins TRBV9 and TRBJ2-1, with 7 bases fitting TRBD2. After removal of 0 bases from V and 7 bases from J, the junction contained 10 bases not matched to a gene. The germline V gene has CDR1 SGDLS and CDR2 YYNGEE. The CDR3 has 16 amino acids.

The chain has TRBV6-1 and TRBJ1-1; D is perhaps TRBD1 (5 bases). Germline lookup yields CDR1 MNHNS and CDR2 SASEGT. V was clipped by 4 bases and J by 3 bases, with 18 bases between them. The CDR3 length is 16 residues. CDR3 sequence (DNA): TGTGCCAGCAGTGCAAACGGGGGGGGTAGCGACACTGAAGCTTTCTTT. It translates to CASSANGGGSDTEAFF.

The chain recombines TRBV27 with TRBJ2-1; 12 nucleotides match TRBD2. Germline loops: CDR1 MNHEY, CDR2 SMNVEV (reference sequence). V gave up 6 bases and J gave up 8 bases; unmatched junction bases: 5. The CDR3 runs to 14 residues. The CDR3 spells CASRLAGGLDEQFF. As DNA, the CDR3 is TGTGCCAGCAGACTAGCGGGAGGTTTGGATGAGCAGTTCTTC.

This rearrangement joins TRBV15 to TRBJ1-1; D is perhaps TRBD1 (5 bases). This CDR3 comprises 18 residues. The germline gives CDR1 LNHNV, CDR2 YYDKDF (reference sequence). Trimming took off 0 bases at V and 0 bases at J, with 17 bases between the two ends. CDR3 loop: CATSRDRGVSSMNTEAFF. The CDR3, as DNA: TGTGCCACCAGCAGAGATCGGGGGGTAAGCTCCATGAACACTGAAGCTTTCTTT.

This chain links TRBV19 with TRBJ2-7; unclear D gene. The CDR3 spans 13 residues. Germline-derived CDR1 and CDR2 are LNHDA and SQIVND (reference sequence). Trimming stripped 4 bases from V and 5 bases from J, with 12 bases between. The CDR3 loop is CASSTRRWHEQYF. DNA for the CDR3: TGTGCCAGTAGTACCCGACGGTGGCACGAGCAGTACTTC.

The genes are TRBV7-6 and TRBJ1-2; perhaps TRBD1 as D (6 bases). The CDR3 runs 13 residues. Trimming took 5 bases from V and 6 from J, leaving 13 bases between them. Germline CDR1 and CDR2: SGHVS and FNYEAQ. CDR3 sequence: CASSAPGTNGYTF. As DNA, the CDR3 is TGTGCCAGCAGCGCCCCCGGGACAAATGGCTACACCTTC.

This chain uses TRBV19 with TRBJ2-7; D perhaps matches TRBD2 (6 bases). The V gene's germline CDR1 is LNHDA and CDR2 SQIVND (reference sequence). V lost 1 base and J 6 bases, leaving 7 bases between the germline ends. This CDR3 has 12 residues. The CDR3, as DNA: TGTGCCAGTAGTATAGGGAGGGGCGAGCAGTACTTC. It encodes CASSIGRGEQYF.

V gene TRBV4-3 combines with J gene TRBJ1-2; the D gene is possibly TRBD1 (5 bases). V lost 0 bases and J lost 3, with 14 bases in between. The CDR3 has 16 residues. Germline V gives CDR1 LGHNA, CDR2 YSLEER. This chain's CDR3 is CASSQDRWAGHYGYTF. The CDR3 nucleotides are TGCGCCAGCAGCCAAGATCGATGGGCAGGGCACTATGGCTACACCTTC.

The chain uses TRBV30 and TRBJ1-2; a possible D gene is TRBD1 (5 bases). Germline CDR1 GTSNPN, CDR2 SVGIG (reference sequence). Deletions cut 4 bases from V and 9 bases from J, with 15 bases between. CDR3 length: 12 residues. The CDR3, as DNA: TGTGCCTGGATTGGGGACTCTTGGAGCTACACCTTC. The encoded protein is CAWIGDSWSYTF.

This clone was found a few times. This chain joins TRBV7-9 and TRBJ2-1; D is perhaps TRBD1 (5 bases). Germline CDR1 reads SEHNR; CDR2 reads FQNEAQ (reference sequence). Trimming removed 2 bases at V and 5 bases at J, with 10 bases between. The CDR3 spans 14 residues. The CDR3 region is CASSLSPRDNEQFF. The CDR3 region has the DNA TGTGCCAGCAGCTTATCGCCCAGGGACAATGAGCAGTTCTTC.

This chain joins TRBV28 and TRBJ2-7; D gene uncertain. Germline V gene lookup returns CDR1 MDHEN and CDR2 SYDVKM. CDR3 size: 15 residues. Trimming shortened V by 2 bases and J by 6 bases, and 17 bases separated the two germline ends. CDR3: CASSLGPGRTPEQYF. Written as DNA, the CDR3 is TGTGCCAGCAGTTTAGGCCCGGGCAGGACCCCCGAGCAGTACTTC.

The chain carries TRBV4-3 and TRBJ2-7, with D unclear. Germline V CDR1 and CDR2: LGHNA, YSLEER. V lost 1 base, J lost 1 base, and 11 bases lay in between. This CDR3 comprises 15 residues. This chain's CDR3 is CASSQARGESYEQYF. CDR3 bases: TGCGCCAGCAGCCAAGCGAGAGGTGAATCCTACGAGCAGTACTTC.

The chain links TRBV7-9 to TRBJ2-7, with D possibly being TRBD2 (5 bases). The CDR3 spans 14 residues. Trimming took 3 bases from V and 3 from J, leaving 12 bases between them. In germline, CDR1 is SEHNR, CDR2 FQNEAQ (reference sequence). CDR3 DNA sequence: TGTGCCAGCAGCTTGTCGGAGGATATCTACGAGCAGTACTTC. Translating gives CASSLSEDIYEQYF.

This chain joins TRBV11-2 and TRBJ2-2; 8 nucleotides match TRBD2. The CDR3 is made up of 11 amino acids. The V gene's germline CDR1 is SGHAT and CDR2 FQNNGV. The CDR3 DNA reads TGTGTAGCGGGGTTGACCGGGGAGCTGTTTTTT. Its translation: CVAGLTGELFF.

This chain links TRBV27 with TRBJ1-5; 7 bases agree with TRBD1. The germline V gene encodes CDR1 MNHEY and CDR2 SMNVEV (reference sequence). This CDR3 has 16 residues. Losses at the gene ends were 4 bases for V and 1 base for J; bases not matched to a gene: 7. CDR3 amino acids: CASSSRQGASNQPQHF. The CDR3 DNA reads TGTGCCAGCAGTTCCCGACAGGGTGCGAGCAATCAGCCCCAGCATTTT.